The 29 T cell receptor beta chains reported below all come from one sample, sequenced in a study of OX40 agonist ivuxolimab in advanced cancers. The repertoire was sequenced with immunoSEQ multiplex PCR; TCRdb's copy has only in-frame clones and lacks some. This sample has approximately 52,000 clones; around 84% occur once, and the top ten carry 7.5% to 10%. The sample here was CD4+ or CD8+ T cells sorted from blood, taken in a trial of the OX40 agonist ivuxolimab. The receptor set was obtained from an adult with an advanced solid tumor such as melanoma, head and neck, liver or kidney cancer.

J is TRBJ2-2 and V is TRBV10-2; D might be TRBD1 (5 bases). V lost 3 bases and J lost 5, with 10 bases in between. This CDR3 spans 14 amino acids. CDR1 is WSHSY, CDR2 SAAADI, per germline. The CDR3 DNA follows: TGCGCCAGCAGTGATCACAGGACGACCGGGGAGCTGTTTTTT. This sequence encodes CASSDHRTTGELFF.

In this sample, this clone turned up a few times. The V gene is TRBV29-1, the J gene TRBJ2-7, with 7 bases matching TRBD1. Per germline, CDR1 SQVTM and CDR2 ANQGSEA. J was trimmed by 7 bases and V by 7 bases; bases with no gene match: 13. This CDR3 comprises 13 residues. This CDR3 is CSGVTGTAKEQYF. CDR3 DNA: TGCAGCGGAGTAACCGGGACAGCTAAAGAGCAGTACTTC.

V gene TRBV30 combines with J gene TRBJ2-7; 11 positions match TRBD2. The CDR3 is 17 amino acids. V lost 0 bases to trimming and J lost 0 bases; unmatched junction nucleotides: 7. CDR1 and CDR2 (germline): GTSNPN, SVGIG (reference sequence). CDR3 residues: CAWSVRTSGSFSYEQYF. CDR3 bases: TGTGCCTGGAGTGTACGTACTAGCGGGAGTTTCTCCTACGAGCAGTACTTC.

This sequence joins TRBV7-3 and TRBJ2-1; D is ambiguous. CDR1 SGHTA and CDR2 FQGTGA come from the germline V gene. The CDR3 totals 13 residues. Trimming removed 2 bases from V and 3 bases from J, with 5 bases in between. CDR3 DNA: TGTGCCAGCAGCTTAGGCATCTACAATGAGCAGTTCTTC. This sequence encodes CASSLGIYNEQFF.

V gene TRBV5-1 combines with J gene TRBJ2-1, with D possibly being TRBD2 (6 bases). Looked up from germline, CDR1 is SGHRS and CDR2 is YFSETQ. V was cut by 0 bases and J by 2 bases, with 9 bases left in between. This CDR3 has 15 residues. CDR3 residues: CASSLGDSPYNEQFF. The CDR3 coding sequence is TGCGCCAGCAGCTTGGGGGACTCCCCCTACAATGAGCAGTTCTTC.

The rearrangement uses TRBV7-9 and TRBJ2-1, with TRBD2 identical over 10 bases. The CDR3 has 15 residues. V shed 5 bases, J shed 4 bases, and the junction held 5 bases outside the gene matches. Germline CDR1 SEHNR, CDR2 FQNEAQ (reference sequence). CDR3 residues: CASSKTSGKYNEQFF. The DNA of the CDR3 is TGTGCCAGCAGCAAAACTAGCGGGAAATACAATGAGCAGTTCTTC.

This clone was found once. V is TRBV4-2 and J is TRBJ1-5; no firm D call. The V end lost 0 bases, the J end lost 7 bases, and 7 bases lay between the germline ends. CDR1 LGHNA and CDR2 YNFKEQ come from the germline V gene. CDR3 size: 13 residues. The CDR3 DNA sequence: TGTGCCAGCAGCCAAGACAGCTCCCAGCCCCAGCATTTT. Its protein product is CASSQDSSQPQHF.

Of note for this clone: Other DNA sequences of this sample code for an identical CDR3. The chain employs TRBV28 and TRBJ2-6; D ambiguous. Trimming removed 8 bases from V and 0 bases from J, with 2 bases in between. The germline gives CDR1 MDHEN, CDR2 SYDVKM. The CDR3 is 12 amino acids. This CDR3 reads CASSSGANVLTF. For the CDR3, the DNA is TGTGCCAGCTCCTCTGGGGCCAACGTCCTGACTTTC. Drawing the rest from reference TRBV28 and TRBJ2-6, the complete variable domain is DVKVTQSSRYLVKRTGEKVFLECVQDMDHENMFWYRQDPGLGLRLIYFSYDVKMKEKGDIPEGYSVSREKKERFSLILESASTNQTSMYLCASSSGANVLTFGAGSRLTVL.

V is TRBV4-2 and J is TRBJ2-1; possibly TRBD2 for D (6 bases). The V end lost 0 bases, the J end lost 13 bases, and 13 bases lay between the germline ends. CDR1 is LGHNA, CDR2 YNFKEQ, per germline. The CDR3 length is 13 residues. The CDR3 DNA reads TGTGCCAGCAGCCAAGAGAAGGGACTCAACCAGTTCTTC. It specifies CASSQEKGLNQFF.

The rearrangement uses TRBV30 and TRBJ1-4, with 7 bases matching TRBD1. J lost 5 bases, V lost 0 bases, and 9 bases had no gene match. The CDR3 runs 16 residues. Germline V gene sequence: CDR1 GTSNPN, CDR2 SVGIG (reference sequence). The CDR3 sequence: CAWSVGSARGNEKLFF. CDR3 sequence (DNA): TGTGCCTGGAGTGTAGGCTCGGCCAGGGGGAATGAAAAACTGTTTTTT.

The genes are TRBV30 and TRBJ1-4; TRBD1 might be the D (5 bases). Trimming took 3 bases from V and 6 from J, leaving 14 bases between them. The CDR3 totals 14 residues. The germline V gene has CDR1 GTSNPN and CDR2 SVGIG (reference sequence). CDR3 DNA sequence: TGTGCCTGGAGCCCAGGATGGGGCGATGAAAAACTGTTTTTT. It codes for CAWSPGWGDEKLFF.

For this clone: One end of the junction is discordant with germline, which a read error may explain. The rearrangement links TRBV6-5 to TRBJ1-4; D unclear. The CDR3 is made up of 14 amino acids. Looked up from germline, CDR1 is MNHEY and CDR2 is SVGAGI. This CDR3 reads CASSEGAENEKLFF. The CDR3 nucleotides read TGCGCCAGCAGTGAAGGTGCAGAAAATGAAAAACTGTTTTTT.

This clone was seen a handful of times. This chain uses TRBV2 with TRBJ2-3; 10 nucleotides match TRBD2. V lost 3 bases to trimming and J lost 10 bases; unmatched junction nucleotides: 4. This CDR3 has 13 residues. CDR1 and CDR2 from the germline V gene are SNHLY and FYNNEI. CDR3 sequence reads: CASSDNLAGAQYF. As DNA, the CDR3 is TGTGCCAGCAGTGATAATCTAGCGGGGGCGCAGTATTTT.

This clone was recorded a few times. The V gene is TRBV18, the J gene TRBJ1-1; no reliable D call. The CDR3 runs to 14 residues. Trimming cost V 4 bases and J 1 base, with 10 bases left between them. Germline V CDR1 and CDR2: KGHSH, LQKENI. This CDR3 is CASSRSAGNTEAFF. The CDR3 bases are TGTGCCAGCTCACGAAGCGCTGGGAACACTGAAGCTTTCTTT.

This clone has only a few counts. CDR3 in amino acids: CASTGTRNTEAFF. DNA of the CDR3: TGTGCCAGCACCGGGACGAGGAACACTGAAGCTTTCTTT. This chain uses TRBV5-6 with TRBJ1-1; D possibly corresponds to TRBD1 (5 bases). The CDR3 runs 13 residues. The V end was cut by 6 bases, the J end by 1 base, with 10 bases between. Germline values: CDR1 SGHDT, CDR2 YYEEEE.

This clone turned up a few times. The chain carries TRBV21-1 and TRBJ2-7; the DNA was not compared with TRBD1, the D call given in the table. TRBV21-1 is listed as a pseudogene. The CDR3 consists of 13 residues. CDR3 bases: TGTGCCAGCAGCACCTTTAACAGGGTCAAGCAGTACTTC. Its protein product is CASSTFNRVKQYF.

This CDR3 is CASTSSYRTRNEQFF. The CDR3 DNA sequence: TGTGCCAGCACCTCTTCCTACCGGACCCGCAATGAGCAGTTCTTC. This rearrangement joins TRBV5-4 to TRBJ2-1; D unresolved. CDR3 length equals 15 residues. Per germline, CDR1 SGHNT and CDR2 YYREEE (reference sequence). V gave up 6 bases and J gave up 6 bases, with 19 bases separating them.

V and J are TRBV19 and TRBJ2-5, with a tentative D call TRBD1 (6 bases). Looked up from germline, CDR1 is LNHDA and CDR2 is SQIVND (reference sequence). V gave up 3 bases and J gave up 4 bases, with 15 bases separating them. This CDR3 is built from 15 residues. CDR3 sequence (DNA): TGTGCCAGTAGTATCCAGGGGCCAGTCCGAGAGACCCAGTACTTC. As protein: CASSIQGPVRETQYF.

This chain uses TRBV27 with TRBJ2-1; no definite D call. Trimming removed 8 bases from V and 0 bases from J, with 14 bases in between. This CDR3 contains 15 residues. CDR1 and CDR2 (germline): MNHEY, SMNVEV (reference sequence). In DNA, the CDR3 is TGTGCCAGCCGGGTATTCTCTAGCTCCTACAATGAGCAGTTCTTC. Translated: CASRVFSSSYNEQFF.

The rearrangement joins TRBV7-2 to TRBJ2-5, with D maybe TRBD2 (6 bases). The V end lost 3 bases, the J end lost 4 bases, and 6 bases lay between the germline ends. The CDR3 is 12 amino acids. CDR1 is SGHTA and CDR2 is FQGNSA in the germline V gene. Written as DNA, the CDR3 is TGTGCCAGCAGCTTGACTAGAGAGACCCAGTACTTC. Its translation is CASSLTRETQYF.

This chain links TRBV5-6 with TRBJ2-6; no clear D gene. Trimming shortened V by 4 bases and J by 2 bases, and 4 bases separated the two germline ends. Germline CDR1 reads SGHDT; CDR2 reads YYEEEE. The CDR3 totals 13 residues. CDR3: CASSLPGANVLTF. The CDR3 region has the DNA TGTGCCAGCAGCCTACCTGGGGCCAACGTCCTGACTTTC.

The chain joins TRBV7-8 to TRBJ2-5; D is tentatively TRBD1 or TRBD2 (5 bases each). This CDR3 region has 16 residues. Trimming took off 5 bases at V and 4 bases at J, with 20 bases between the two ends. CDR1 and CDR2 (germline): SGHVS, FQNEAQ. The CDR3 nucleotides are TGTGCCAGCAGCCTTATCTCCGGGACGGTTGTAGAGACCCAGTACTTC. This gives the protein CASSLISGTVVETQYF.

The genes are TRBV25-1 and TRBJ1-3, with D unclear. The V and J ends lost 4 bases and 7 bases respectively, with 8 bases between them. The germline V gene has CDR1 MGHDK and CDR2 SYGVNS. The CDR3 has 12 amino acids. CDR3 loop: CASSGLGNTIYF. DNA of the CDR3: TGTGCCAGCAGTGGGCTGGGGAACACCATATATTTT.

The J gene is TRBJ2-1, the V gene TRBV5-4; 8 nucleotides align to TRBD1. The CDR3 runs to 15 residues. Germline CDR1 and CDR2: SGHNT and YYREEE (reference sequence). Germline trimming cut 3 bases from V and 3 bases from J; bases unmatched to any gene: 5. The DNA for the CDR3 is TGTGCCAGCAGCTCGGGACAGGCGAGCTACAATGAGCAGTTCTTC. Translating it yields CASSSGQASYNEQFF.

The chain carries TRBV5-4 and TRBJ2-5; D is undetermined. The CDR3 loop spans 14 amino acids. The V end lost 1 base, the J end lost 2 bases, and 9 bases lay between the germline ends. Germline V gives CDR1 SGHNT, CDR2 YYREEE (reference sequence). CDR3 nucleotide sequence: TGTGCCAGCAGCTTGAATAGAAGGCAAGAGACCCAGTACTTC. Residues: CASSLNRRQETQYF.

The V and J genes are TRBV10-3 and TRBJ2-2, with TRBD2 as a possible D gene (5 bases). The CDR3 covers 14 residues. Germline lookup yields CDR1 ENHRY and CDR2 SYGVKD. The ends were cut back, 3 bases at V and 3 bases at J, with 8 bases in the middle. CDR3 nucleotide sequence: TGTGCCATCAGTGATAGCGCCCACACCGGGGAGCTGTTTTTT. It is translated as CAISDSAHTGELFF.

This rearrangement joins TRBV5-1 to TRBJ2-7; maybe TRBD2 (5 bases). V shed 2 bases and J shed 7 bases, with 19 bases lying between them. Germline V lookup: CDR1 SGHRS, CDR2 YFSETQ. The CDR3 is made up of 15 amino acids. The CDR3 reads CASSFGRGPGWEQYF. In nucleotides, the CDR3 is TGCGCCAGCAGCTTTGGTCGAGGGCCAGGCTGGGAGCAGTACTTC.

This chain connects TRBV18 to TRBJ2-7, with 7 positions matching TRBD1. CDR3 size: 14 residues. V dropped 3 bases and J dropped 7; count of bases not matched to a gene: 9. Germline loops: CDR1 KGHSH, CDR2 LQKENI. CDR3 nucleotide sequence: TGTGCCAGCTCACCGGCGACAGGGCCGGGTGAGCAGTACTTC. Translated: CASSPATGPGEQYF.

This chain uses TRBV25-1 with TRBJ2-7; D is ambiguous. From germline, CDR1 is MGHDK and CDR2 SYGVNS. V lost 2 bases and J 3 bases, leaving 2 bases between the germline ends. CDR3 size: 11 residues. The CDR3 nucleotides read TGTGCCAGCAGTGAAGTCTACGAGCAGTACTTC. It is translated as CASSEVYEQYF.